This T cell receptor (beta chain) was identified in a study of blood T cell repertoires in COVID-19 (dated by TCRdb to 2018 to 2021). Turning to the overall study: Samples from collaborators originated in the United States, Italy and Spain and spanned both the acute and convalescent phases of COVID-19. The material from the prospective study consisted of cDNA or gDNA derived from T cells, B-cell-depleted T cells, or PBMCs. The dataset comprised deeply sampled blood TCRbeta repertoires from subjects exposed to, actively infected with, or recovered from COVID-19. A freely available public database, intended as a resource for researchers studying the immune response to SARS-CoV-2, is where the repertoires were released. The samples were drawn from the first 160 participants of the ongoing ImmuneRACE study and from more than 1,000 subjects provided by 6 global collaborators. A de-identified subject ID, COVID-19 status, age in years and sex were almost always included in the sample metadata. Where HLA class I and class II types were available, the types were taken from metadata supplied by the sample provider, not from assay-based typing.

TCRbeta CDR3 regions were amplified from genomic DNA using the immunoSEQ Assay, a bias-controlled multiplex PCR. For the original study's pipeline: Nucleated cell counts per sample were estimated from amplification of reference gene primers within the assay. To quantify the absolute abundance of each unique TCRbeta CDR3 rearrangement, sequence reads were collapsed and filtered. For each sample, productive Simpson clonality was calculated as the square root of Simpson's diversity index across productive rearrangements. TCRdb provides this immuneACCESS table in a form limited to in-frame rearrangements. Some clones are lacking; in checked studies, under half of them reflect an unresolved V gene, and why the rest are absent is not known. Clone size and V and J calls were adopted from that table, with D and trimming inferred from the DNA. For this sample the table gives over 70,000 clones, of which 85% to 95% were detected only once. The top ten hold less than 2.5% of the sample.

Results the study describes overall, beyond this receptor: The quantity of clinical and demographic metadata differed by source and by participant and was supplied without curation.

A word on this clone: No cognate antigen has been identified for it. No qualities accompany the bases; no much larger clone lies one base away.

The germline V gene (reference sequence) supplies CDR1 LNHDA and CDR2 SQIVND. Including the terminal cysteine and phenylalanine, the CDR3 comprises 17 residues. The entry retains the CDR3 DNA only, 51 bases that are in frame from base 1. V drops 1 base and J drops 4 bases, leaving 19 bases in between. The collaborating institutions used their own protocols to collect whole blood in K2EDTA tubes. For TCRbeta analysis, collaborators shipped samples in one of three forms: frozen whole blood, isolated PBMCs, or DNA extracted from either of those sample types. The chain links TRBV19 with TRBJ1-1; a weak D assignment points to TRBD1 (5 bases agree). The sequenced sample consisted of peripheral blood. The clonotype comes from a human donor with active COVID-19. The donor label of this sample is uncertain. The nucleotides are TGTGCCAGTAGTATAGTGGGCGCGGGGCGAAGGGGCACTGAAGCTTTCTTT. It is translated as CASSIVGAGRRGTEAFF.